This is a list of T cell receptor beta chains from one sample in a study of early stage breast cancer tumors. The table came from immunoSEQ multiplex PCR; TCRdb's copy has only in-frame clones and leaves some out. The table lists about 72,000 clones, around 85% of them singletons. The sample taken for sequencing was blood. These receptor sequences come from a person between 55 and 69 years old with breast cancer. Both conserved end residues are part of each CDR3. A row's size may be missing; if present it is once, few, many or a size class.

CDR3 protein: CASGRRGTEAFF; J gene: TRBJ1-1; V gene: TRBV2; clone size: -
CDR3 protein: CASSQDLGVNVNTEAFF; J gene: TRBJ1-1; V gene: TRBV14; clone size: -
CDR3 protein: CASSDSGQGKNIQYF; J gene: TRBJ2-4; V gene: TRBV6-4; clone size: -
CDR3 protein: CASSFLGDYGYTF; J gene: TRBJ1-2; V gene: TRBV28; clone size: once
CDR3 protein: CASSLRGLTGGYTF; J gene: TRBJ1-2; V gene: TRBV28; clone size: once
CDR3 protein: CASSAGPIYEQYF; J gene: TRBJ2-7; V gene: TRBV10-1; clone size: -
CDR3 protein: CASSLSRGFEQFF; J gene: TRBJ2-1; V gene: TRBV11-1; clone size: -
CDR3 protein: CASSFLETGELFF; J gene: TRBJ2-2; V gene: TRBV7-8; clone size: few
CDR3 protein: CASSITGTGNYEQYF; J gene: TRBJ2-7; V gene: TRBV28; clone size: -
CDR3 protein: CASSLGAITEAFF; J gene: TRBJ1-1; V gene: TRBV5-6; clone size: -
CDR3 protein: CASSSLGGRQETQYF; J gene: TRBJ2-5; V gene: TRBV7-6; clone size: -
CDR3 protein: CASSGRLGETQYF; J gene: TRBJ2-5; V gene: TRBV7-3; clone size: -
CDR3 protein: CASSFRDSGQPQHF; J gene: TRBJ1-5; V gene: TRBV5-8; clone size: few
CDR3 protein: CASSESGRVDGYTF; J gene: TRBJ1-2; V gene: TRBV25-1; clone size: -
CDR3 protein: CASTKSGGGSGELFF; J gene: TRBJ2-2; V gene: TRBV7-3; clone size: -
CDR3 protein: CASSWQTRRGKQETQYF; J gene: TRBJ2-5; V gene: TRBV5-6; clone size: -
CDR3 protein: CASSVGPLAWNTGELFF; J gene: TRBJ2-2; V gene: TRBV9; clone size: -
CDR3 protein: CASSLGQSLGGYTF; J gene: TRBJ1-2; V gene: TRBV5-1; clone size: -
CDR3 protein: CASSPLLAGYVNEQFF; J gene: TRBJ2-1; V gene: TRBV28; clone size: once
CDR3 protein: CASSESRTGADTQYF; J gene: TRBJ2-3; V gene: TRBV10-1; clone size: -
CDR3 protein: CASSYSPERSPLHF; J gene: TRBJ1-6; V gene: TRBV6-6; clone size: -
CDR3 protein: CASSPNAARTDTQYF; J gene: TRBJ2-3; V gene: TRBV11-2; clone size: -
CDR3 protein: CASSSLEPGDEQFF; J gene: TRBJ2-1; V gene: TRBV5-4; clone size: -
CDR3 protein: CASSQGNRVDEKLFF; J gene: TRBJ1-4; V gene: TRBV4-3; clone size: -
CDR3 protein: CAISESEGRETQYF; J gene: TRBJ2-5; V gene: TRBV10-3; clone size: few
CDR3 protein: CTSSREPRPGHKGTGNQPQHF; J gene: TRBJ1-5; V gene: TRBV1; clone size: -
CDR3 protein: CASSPISPGSTEAFF; J gene: TRBJ1-1; V gene: TRBV18; clone size: -
CDR3 protein: CASNDRVSHEQYF; J gene: TRBJ2-7; V gene: TRBV19; clone size: -
CDR3 protein: CASSPGATSDEQYF; J gene: TRBJ2-7; V gene: TRBV18; clone size: -
CDR3 protein: CASSPQGPLTDEKLFF; J gene: TRBJ1-4; V gene: TRBV4-2; clone size: -
CDR3 protein: CASSASAGNSPLHF; J gene: TRBJ1-6; V gene: TRBV6-4; clone size: -
CDR3 protein: CASSQRAGGPNEQFF; J gene: TRBJ2-1; V gene: TRBV28; clone size: -